This T cell receptor (beta chain) was sequenced for a study of identical twins. A universal primer site came from template switching; cDNA carried unique molecular identifiers. A single record per CDR3 protein comes from TCRdb applying MiXCR to the 5' RACE reads. In the table there are 650,000 to 750,000 distinct CDR3 sequences, around 20% of which are singletons. Germline CDR1 SGHNT, CDR2 YYREEE (reference sequence). The CDR3 length is 14 residues. V lost 4 bases, J lost 2 bases, and 13 bases lay in between. Each donor was a healthy Caucasian. This clonotype was observed a handful of times. These data also featured in a second study, about T cells expressing NK-cell markers. From that second work: In a handful of donors, dominant clonotypes made up about 25-60.1% of CD3+CD56-NKG2C+ cells. Whether the expanded NKG2C+ T cell clones recognized HCMV remained unclear.

The clonotype was recovered from a woman aged 18-29 years in good health. Sequencing used PBMCs. The rearrangement uses TRBV5-4 and TRBJ2-7; TRBD1 might be the D (6 bases). The DNA of the CDR3 is TGTGCCAGCAGCCAACACACAGGGACCTACGAGCAGTACTTC. Protein: CASSQHTGTYEQYF.